Presented here are 14 T cell receptor beta chains from one specimen sequenced in a study of blood T cell repertoires in COVID-19. Using immunoSEQ multiplex PCR, the repertoire was profiled, and TCRdb retains in-frame clones only, with some absent. Among about 160,000 clones listed, over 70% were seen once. Sequenced sample: PBMCs or T cells enriched from blood (not recorded which). These receptors were collected from a woman between 45 and 65 years old in a cohort exposed to, infected with or recovered from COVID-19 (not recorded which).

The V call is TRBV27, the J call TRBJ2-3; 10 nucleotides agree with TRBD2. Germline CDR1 reads MNHEY; CDR2 reads SMNVEV (reference sequence). V lost 1 base to trimming and J lost 1 base; unmatched junction nucleotides: 2. This CDR3 has 16 amino acids. The CDR3 nucleotides are TGTGCCAGCAGTTTATTAACTAGCGGGGGCACAGATACGCAGTATTTT. It yields the protein CASSLLTSGGTDTQYF.

The V and J genes are TRBV29-1 and TRBJ2-7, with 10 bases that match TRBD1. The CDR3 spans 17 residues. Unmatched junction bases numbered 10, after V lost 1 base and J lost 1 base. Germline CDR1 and CDR2: SQVTM and ANQGSEA. The CDR3 DNA reads as TGCAGCGTTGAAGGCGACAGGGGGCGGACCGGGTCCTACGAGCAGTACTTC. Encoded protein: CSVEGDRGRTGSYEQYF.

The chain recombines TRBV5-5 with TRBJ1-4; possible D gene TRBD1, 6 bases. The CDR3 extends over 13 amino acids. V gave up 4 bases and J gave up 8 bases, with 12 bases separating them. Per germline, CDR1 SGHKS and CDR2 YYEKEE (reference sequence). Here the CDR3 reads CASSPSGTEKLFF. CDR3 nucleotide sequence: TGTGCCAGCAGCCCCTCCGGGACAGAAAAACTGTTTTTT.

This chain links TRBV3-1 (or the pseudogene TRBV3-2) with TRBJ1-1, with TRBD1 as a possible D gene (6 bases). Germline CDR1 is LGHDT and CDR2 is YNNKEL (reference sequence). V was trimmed by 4 bases and J by 11 bases, leaving 11 bases between them. The CDR3 is 11 amino acids. The CDR3 reads CASSPGQRAFF. The CDR3 DNA reads TGTGCCAGCAGCCCCGGACAGAGGGCTTTCTTT.

This chain connects TRBV7-9 to TRBJ1-6, with 10 bases matching TRBD1. With V trimmed by 3 bases and J by 6 bases, 2 bases remained unmatched. CDR3 size: 15 residues. Germline assignment: CDR1 SEHNR and CDR2 FQNEAQ (reference sequence). The CDR3 DNA sequence: TGTGCCAGCAGCTTCGGGGACAGGGGTAATTCACCCCTCCACTTT. Its translation: CASSFGDRGNSPLHF.

V and J are TRBV27 and TRBJ2-3, with D possibly matching TRBD1 (5 bases). Looked up from germline, CDR1 is MNHEY and CDR2 is SMNVEV (reference sequence). The CDR3 sequence is 14 residues long. V dropped 3 bases and J dropped 5 bases, with 12 bases sitting between them. The CDR3 spells CASSLPERGDTQYF. The CDR3 coding sequence is TGTGCCAGCAGTTTGCCCGAAAGGGGAGATACGCAGTATTTT.

The chain is built from TRBV15 and TRBJ1-5; no clear D. The V gene's germline CDR1 is LNHNV and CDR2 YYDKDF (reference sequence). Trimming left V 3 bases short and J 4 bases short, with 7 bases between. The CDR3 has 13 amino acids. CDR3 bases: TGTGCCACCAGCAGGGCCCAGAATCAGCCCCAGCATTTT. This gives the protein CATSRAQNQPQHF.

For the CDR3, the DNA is TGTGCCACCAGCAGAGATAGCGGGAGGAACTCCTACGAGCAGTACTTC. Amino acids: CATSRDSGRNSYEQYF. V gene TRBV15 combines with J gene TRBJ2-7; 10 bases are shared with TRBD2. V was pared by 0 bases and J by 0 bases, with 2 bases of the junction left unmatched. The germline gives CDR1 LNHNV, CDR2 YYDKDF (reference sequence). This CDR3 is built from 16 residues.

Points on this clone: A read error may explain this, as a much larger clone is one base away. Other DNA sequences in this specimen translate into the identical CDR3. The V and J genes are TRBV19 and TRBJ2-1, with 10 nucleotides matching TRBD2. The CDR3 loop spans 15 amino acids. Germline trimming cut 8 bases from V and 0 bases from J; bases unmatched to any gene: 4. CDR1 and CDR2 from the germline V gene are LNHDA and SQIVND (reference sequence). The CDR3 bases are TGTGCCAGTCGGACTAGCGGACCCTCCTACAATGAGCAGTTCTTC. Protein: CASRTSGPSYNEQFF.

The chain couples TRBV2 to TRBJ2-7; a possible D gene is TRBD1 (6 bases). CDR3 length: 12 amino acids. V shed 8 bases and J shed 1 base, with 9 bases lying between them. The germline V gene has CDR1 SNHLY and CDR2 FYNNEI. In DNA form, the CDR3 reads TGTGCCAGCCGACAGGAATCCTACGAGCAGTACTTC. Translated, it gives CASRQESYEQYF.

For this clone: At one end, the junction sequence differs from germline, possibly due to a read error. CDR3 nucleotides: TGTGCCAGCAGTACTACCGGGACTCAACAAGGGGGCCTCTTC. It translates to CASSTTGTQQGGLF. The chain is built from TRBV6-5 and TRBJ2-1, with D tentatively TRBD1 (7 bases). The CDR3 contains 14 residues. The germline V gene has CDR1 MNHEY and CDR2 SVGAGI.

The rearrangement joins TRBV5-1 to TRBJ2-3, with 12 bases matching TRBD2. J gave up 1 base and V 4 bases, and 7 bases lay outside the gene matches. This CDR3 has 17 residues. The germline V gene encodes CDR1 SGHRS and CDR2 YFSETQ. The CDR3 here is CASSGGLAGIRTDTQYF. CDR3 nucleotide sequence: TGCGCCAGCAGCGGGGGACTAGCGGGTATACGCACAGATACGCAGTATTTT.

This chain uses TRBV18 with TRBJ2-1; 10 positions match TRBD2. The CDR3 spans 16 residues. Germline V gives CDR1 KGHSH, CDR2 LQKENI. Losses at the gene ends were 2 bases for V and 0 bases for J; bases not matched to a gene: 1. Here the CDR3 DNA reads TGTGCCAGCTCACCATCTAGCGGGAGCTCCTACAATGAGCAGTTCTTC. Protein product: CASSPSSGSSYNEQFF.

V gene TRBV9 combines with J gene TRBJ2-1; D gene ambiguous. This CDR3 contains 16 residues. Germline values: CDR1 SGDLS, CDR2 YYNGEE. V lost 2 bases, J lost 0 bases, and 12 bases lay in between. The CDR3 bases are TGTGCCAGCAGCGTCCAGCCGGGTTCCTCCTACAATGAGCAGTTCTTC. Translating it yields CASSVQPGSSYNEQFF.